This is a list of T cell receptor beta chains from one sample in a study of cytomegalovirus exposure and HLA in healthy donors. Here immunoSEQ multiplex PCR was the method, and the copy in TCRdb shows in-frame clones only, minus some. The table records about 160,000 clones, about nine tenths of them present only once. The sequenced sample consisted of PBMCs. The source is a woman aged 25 to 39 in good health and CMV-seronegative. The CDR3 runs from the conserved cysteine through the conserved F or W. A D gene is named only where the DNA matches it firmly. Only some rows state a clone size, as once, few, many or a class for expanded clones.

V	size	J	D	CDR3	DNA
TRBV10-3	.	TRBJ2-1	TRBD2	CAISDAGLAGGVEQFF	TGTGCCATCAGTGACGCGGGACTAGCGGGGGGGGTTGAGCAGTTCTTC
TRBV27	.	TRBJ1-2	.	CASSLSPNRYGYTF	TGTGCCAGCAGTTTATCTCCCAACCGCTATGGCTACACCTTC
TRBV29-1	.	TRBJ1-1	.	CSVLDRLNTEAFF	TGCAGCGTCTTAGACAGATTGAACACTGAAGCTTTCTTT
TRBV5-1	.	TRBJ1-1	.	CASRLNTEAFF	TGCGCCAGCAGACTGAACACTGAAGCTTTCTTT
TRBV6-1	.	TRBJ2-3	.	CASSAWDLNTDTQYF	TGTGCCAGCAGTGCATGGGACCTCAACACAGATACGCAGTATTTT
TRBV5-6	.	TRBJ2-1	.	CASSFAGNSYNEQFF	TGTGCCAGCAGCTTTGCCGGGAACTCCTACAATGAGCAGTTCTTC
TRBV5-1	.	TRBJ2-7	TRBD2	CASSPSGTSSEQQYF	TGCGCCAGCAGCCCATCCGGGACTAGCTCCGAGCAGCAGTACTTC
TRBV27	once	TRBJ1-1	TRBD1	CASSLFGTGNTEAFF	TGTGCCAGCAGTTTATTCGGGACAGGGAACACTGAAGCTTTCTTT
TRBV6-6	few	TRBJ2-7	.	CASSYRGPGGHEQYF	TGTGCCAGCAGTTACCGGGGCCCAGGCGGGCACGAGCAGTACTTC
TRBV6-5	.	TRBJ2-2	TRBD2	CASSYQREGTGELFF	TGTGCCAGCAGTTATCAGCGGGAGGGTACCGGGGAGCTGTTTTTT
TRBV7-9	once	TRBJ2-2	.	CASSPIRTVNTGELFF	TGTGCCAGCAGCCCCATCCGGACGGTGAACACCGGGGAGCTGTTTTTT
TRBV29-1	.	TRBJ2-5	TRBD2	CSVGGGGQETQYF	TGCAGCGTTGGCGGCGGGGGCCAAGAGACCCAGTACTTC
TRBV6-5	.	TRBJ2-5	.	CASSYSRGSLEETQYF	TGTGCCAGCAGTTACAGTCGGGGTTCGCTGGAAGAGACCCAGTACTTC
TRBV27	few	TRBJ1-3	TRBD1	CASSYKGAVGNTIYF	TGTGCCAGCAGTTATAAGGGGGCAGTTGGAAACACCATATATTTT
TRBV27	.	TRBJ2-2	.	CASSLSNTGELFF	TGTGCCAGCAGTCTATCGAACACCGGGGAGCTGTTTTTT
TRBV19	.	TRBJ1-1	.	CASSIGFTEAFF	TGTGCCAGTAGTATTGGTTTCACTGAAGCTTTCTTT
TRBV25-1	.	TRBJ2-6	.	CASSVGSSSSGANVLTF	TGTGCCAGCAGTGTGGGCAGTTCCTCTTCTGGGGCCAACGTCCTGACTTTC
TRBV29-1	.	TRBJ1-2	TRBD1	CSVASRDRSYGYTF	TGCAGCGTCGCCTCCCGGGACAGGAGCTATGGCTACACCTTC
TRBV7-8	few	TRBJ2-5	TRBD1	CASRRGTGQETQYF	TGTGCCAGCAGACGCGGGACAGGCCAAGAGACCCAGTACTTC
TRBV10-3	.	TRBJ2-7	TRBD2	CAIRTGLAETGPEQYF	TGTGCCATCAGGACCGGACTAGCGGAGACAGGGCCCGAGCAGTACTTC
TRBV6-1	once	TRBJ1-1	.	CATQTTLGGFSFF	TGTGCCACACAAACTACCCTTGGTGGTTTCTCTTTCTTT
TRBV28	.	TRBJ2-7	TRBD1	CASSRGTGNSVEQYF	TGTGCCAGCAGCAGAGGGACAGGGAATTCGGTCGAGCAGTACTTC
TRBV6-5	.	TRBJ1-2	.	CASKIRASLYGYTF	TGTGCCAGCAAGATCAGGGCCTCTCTATATGGCTACACCTTC
TRBV30	.	TRBJ1-5	.	CAWSVPRSGAQPQHF	TGTGCCTGGAGTGTACCGAGGTCGGGCGCTCAGCCCCAGCATTTT
TRBV11-2	.	TRBJ1-1	.	CASSLFGGVNTEAFF	TGTGCCAGCAGCTTATTCGGGGGAGTGAACACTGAAGCTTTCTTT
TRBV5-6	many	TRBJ2-7	TRBD1	CASSRTGTYEQYF	TGTGCCAGCAGCCGGACAGGAACCTACGAGCAGTACTTC
TRBV5-6	.	TRBJ1-3	TRBD1	CASSRTGHSGNTIYF	TGTGCCAGCAGCAGGACAGGGCACTCTGGAAACACCATATATTTT
TRBV7-6	.	TRBJ2-1	TRBD1	CASSLGQGRNEQFF	TGTGCCAGCAGCCTCGGACAGGGGCGCAATGAGCAGTTCTTC
TRBV5-6	.	TRBJ2-1	TRBD2	CASSFGTSGLNEQFF	TGTGCCAGCAGCTTTGGGACTAGCGGGCTGAATGAGCAGTTCTTC
TRBV27	.	TRBJ2-2	.	CASSLGSTGELFF	TGTGCCAGCAGTTTAGGCAGCACCGGGGAGCTGTTTTTT
TRBV4-2	.	TRBJ2-1	TRBD1	CASSQGDRATYNEQFF	TGTGCCAGCAGCCAAGGAGACAGGGCCACCTACAATGAGCAGTTCTTC
TRBV6-5	.	TRBJ1-5	TRBD1	CASSRDRGGNQPQHF	TGTGCCAGCAGTCGGGACAGGGGAGGCAATCAGCCCCAGCATTTT
TRBV6-6	.	TRBJ2-7	.	CASGSGANEQYF	TGTGCCAGTGGCTCAGGGGCCAACGAGCAGTACTTC
TRBV7-9	.	TRBJ2-3	.	CASSLYLPASTDTQYF	TGTGCCAGCAGCTTATATTTGCCTGCGAGCACAGATACGCAGTATTTT
TRBV9	.	TRBJ2-1	TRBD2	CASSGDTSGSFNEQFF	TGTGCCAGCAGCGGGGACACTAGCGGGAGTTTCAATGAGCAGTTCTTC
TRBV5-1	.	TRBJ2-1	TRBD1	CASSSRGRGFNNEQFF	TGCGCCAGCAGCTCCCGTGGCAGGGGGTTTAACAATGAGCAGTTCTTC
TRBV6-1	.	TRBJ1-2	.	CASSEQGNYGYTF	TGTGCCAGCAGTGAACAGGGGAACTATGGCTACACCTTC
TRBV7-9	.	TRBJ1-2	.	CASSSPGLLGYGYTF	TGTGCCAGCAGCTCCCCGGGACTTCTGGGCTATGGCTACACCTTC
TRBV7-2	.	TRBJ2-1	TRBD2	CASSFPSGGNNEQFF	TGTGCCAGCAGCTTCCCTAGCGGGGGTAACAATGAGCAGTTCTTC
TRBV19	.	TRBJ2-1	.	CASSIDGGYNEQFF	TGTGCCAGTAGTATAGATGGTGGCTACAATGAGCAGTTCTTC
TRBV9	.	TRBJ2-3	TRBD2	CASSGLSGGDPSTQYF	TGTGCCAGCAGCGGTCTCAGCGGGGGGGACCCAAGTACGCAGTATTTT
TRBV19	.	TRBJ1-1	TRBD1	CASSIETGVNTEAFF	TGTGCCAGTAGTATTGAGACAGGGGTGAACACTGAAGCTTTCTTT
TRBV7-9	.	TRBJ1-2	.	CASSPSTQGHNGYTF	TGTGCCAGCAGTCCGTCCACCCAGGGACATAATGGCTACACCTTC
TRBV4-3	few	TRBJ1-2	.	CASSQAVQRSYGYTF	TGCGCCAGCAGCCAAGCGGTACAGCGGTCTTATGGCTACACCTTC
TRBV19	.	TRBJ1-5	.	CASSSVAGRLQPQHF	TGTGCCAGTAGCAGCGTTGCAGGCAGACTTCAGCCCCAGCATTTT
TRBV15	.	TRBJ2-3	.	CATSGGIKADTQYF	TGTGCCACCAGCGGCGGGATCAAGGCAGATACGCAGTATTTT
TRBV4-1	.	TRBJ1-5	.	CASSQDGGPQHF	TGCGCCAGCAGCCAAGATGGGGGGCCCCAGCATTTT
TRBV7-9	.	TRBJ2-7	TRBD1	CASSPSVGQGAGEQYF	TGTGCCAGCAGCCCATCTGTCGGACAGGGGGCCGGAGAGCAGTACTTC
TRBV6-1	.	TRBJ2-1	TRBD2	CASSEEVGGGNEQFF	TGTGCCAGCAGTGAAGAAGTCGGGGGGGGCAATGAGCAGTTCTTC
TRBV28	.	TRBJ2-2	TRBD1	CASFLTGGTGELFF	TGTGCCAGCTTCCTCACAGGGGGCACCGGGGAGCTGTTTTTT
TRBV7-2	.	TRBJ1-1	.	CASSPQGRVEAEAFF	TGTGCCAGCAGCCCGCAGGGCAGGGTAGAAGCTGAAGCTTTCTTT
TRBV28	.	TRBJ1-5	.	CASSQQVFSNQPQHF	TGTGCCAGCAGTCAACAGGTTTTTAGCAATCAGCCCCAGCATTTT
TRBV21-1	.	TRBJ2-2	.	CASSKLPALSNTGELFF	TGTGCCAGCAGCAAATTACCGGCACTCTCGAACACCGGGGAGCTGTTTTTT
TRBV4-1	.	TRBJ1-1	.	CASSQAQITEAFF	TGCGCCAGCAGCCAAGCCCAGATCACTGAAGCTTTCTTT
TRBV27	.	TRBJ1-5	.	CASSPRTGNQPQHF	TGTGCCAGCAGTCCCCGGACAGGCAATCAGCCCCAGCATTTT
TRBV7-9	few	TRBJ2-1	TRBD2	CASSFVGGRNEQFF	TGTGCCAGCAGCTTTGTGGGAGGGCGCAATGAGCAGTTCTTC
TRBV20-1	.	TRBJ2-5	.	CSSGPQETQYF	TGCAGTTCAGGGCCCCAAGAGACCCAGTACTTC
TRBV19	.	TRBJ1-5	.	CASSADRTWNQPQHF	TGTGCCAGTAGCGCCGACAGGACGTGGAATCAGCCCCAGCATTTT
TRBV7-9	.	TRBJ2-5	.	CASSLQGYQETQYF	TGTGCCAGCAGCCTTCAGGGGTACCAAGAGACCCAGTACTTC